This T cell receptor beta chain was retrieved from a study of lymphopenia after photon versus proton radiotherapy. The protocol was immunoSEQ multiplex PCR, while the TCRdb copy is restricted to in-frame clones and leaves out a portion. The sample includes approximately 66,000 clones, approximately 86% of them seen just once. This clone was picked up one time. Its target is unknown. Study-level results: A bigger post-nadir fall in TCR diversity correlated inversely with survival time in deceased patients. Only patients who died were analyzed for survival; proton advantage is unproven. After the lymphocyte nadir, photon-treated repertoires showed oligoclonal expansion, especially of CD8+ Temra cells.

Sequenced material: peripheral blood, taken from a patient treated with photon-based radiotherapy. The receptor's source is a man aged 35-49 years with gastric cancer.

The CDR3 DNA follows: TGTGCCATCAGTGACTCGGACAAGAACTATGGCTACACCTTC. This encodes CAISDSDKNYGYTF. The V call is TRBV10-3, the J call TRBJ1-2; D might be TRBD1 (5 bases). Trimming took 3 bases from V and 2 from J, leaving 10 bases between them. Germline CDR1 ENHRY, CDR2 SYGVKD. This CDR3 has 14 amino acids.